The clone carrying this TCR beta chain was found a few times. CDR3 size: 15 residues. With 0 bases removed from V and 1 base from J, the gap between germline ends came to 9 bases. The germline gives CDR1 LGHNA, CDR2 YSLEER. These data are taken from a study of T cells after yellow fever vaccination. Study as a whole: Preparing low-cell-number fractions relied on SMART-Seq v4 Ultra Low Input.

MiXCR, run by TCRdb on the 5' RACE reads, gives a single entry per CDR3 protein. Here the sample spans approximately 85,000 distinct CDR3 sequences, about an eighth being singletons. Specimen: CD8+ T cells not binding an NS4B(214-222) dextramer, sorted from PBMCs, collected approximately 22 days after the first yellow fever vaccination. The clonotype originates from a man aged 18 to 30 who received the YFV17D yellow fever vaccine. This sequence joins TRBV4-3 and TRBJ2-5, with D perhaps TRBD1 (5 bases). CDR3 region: CASSQDNRIQETQYF. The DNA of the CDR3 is TGCGCCAGCAGCCAAGATAACAGGATCCAAGAGACCCAGTACTTC.